This T cell receptor beta chain was documented in a study of CD8 T cells in ankylosing spondylitis. Trimming removed 3 bases from V and 3 bases from J, with 20 bases in between. CDR3 length: 17 residues. Germline V gene sequence: CDR1 DFQATT, CDR2 SNEGSKA (reference sequence). Making use of molecular barcodes, quantitative 5'-RACE generated TCR beta libraries. TCRdb re-called the 5' RACE reads through MiXCR, storing one row per CDR3 protein. This table holds approximately 350,000 distinct CDR3 sequences, roughly 22% found once. The chain combines TRBV20-1 with TRBJ2-2, with D perhaps matching TRBD1 or TRBD2 (7 bases each). The sequencing input was blood, either unsorted or a sorted T cell fraction (not recorded which). The receptor was isolated from a male donor with ankylosing spondylitis or in good health (not recorded which). CDR3 in DNA: TGCAGTGCTAGGGGGAGGGTGGCAGGGGGAGACACCGGGGAGCTGTTTTTT. As protein: CSARGRVAGGDTGELFF.